This TCR beta chain was obtained from a study of radiotherapy plus CTLA-4 blockade in lung cancer. Overall study results and limits: Reportedly, early blood T cell clone dynamics best predicted response, with interferon-beta. After treatment with radiotherapy plus ipilimumab, TCR clones that came from the tumor expanded in blood.

TCRdb keeps only in-frame clones here, not all; method: immunoSEQ multiplex PCR. The table includes tens of thousands of clones, 77% detected once. This CDR3 has 13 residues. The V gene's germline CDR1 is SGHTA and CDR2 FQGNSA. Unmatched junction bases numbered 2, after V lost 1 base and J lost 8 bases. Ipilimumab-mediated CTLA-4 blockade plus focal radiation was given to patients having chemo-refractory metastatic non-small-cell lung cancer. As concerns this clone: Antigen specificity is unknown.

V usage is TRBV7-2 and J usage is TRBJ1-2; 9 bases are shared with TRBD1. The sample consisted of peripheral blood, taken from a patient treated with radiotherapy plus ipilimumab. The sequence derives from a human donor with non-small cell lung cancer whose response to radiotherapy plus ipilimumab could not be evaluated. The CDR3 region is CASSLGTGEGYTF. The CDR3 nucleotides are TGTGCCAGCAGCTTAGGGACAGGGGAAGGCTACACCTTC.